This T cell receptor beta chain was found in a study of T-cell reconstitution after alpha-beta-depleted transplantation in children. Unique molecular identifiers were incorporated when the TCRbeta library was constructed. TCRdb re-derived calls from the PCR reads in MiXCR, one entry per CDR3 protein. Of approximately 640,000 distinct CDR3 sequences listed, roughly 17% are singletons. This sequence was found in a human donor who donated a stem cell graft to a child with acute myeloid leukemia. The sequences come from PBMCs from the stem cell graft donor, collected from the stem cell graft.

In nucleotides, the CDR3 is TGTGCCAGCAGCTTAGAACGGCAGGCCCGGCAGGGCAATGAGCAGTTCTTC. Protein product: CASSLERQARQGNEQFF. The rearrangement uses TRBV11-2 and TRBJ2-1; TRBD1 might be the D (5 bases). CDR1 SGHAT and CDR2 FQNNGV come from the germline V gene. V lost 0 bases, J lost 6 bases, and 18 bases lay in between. This CDR3 has 17 amino acids.